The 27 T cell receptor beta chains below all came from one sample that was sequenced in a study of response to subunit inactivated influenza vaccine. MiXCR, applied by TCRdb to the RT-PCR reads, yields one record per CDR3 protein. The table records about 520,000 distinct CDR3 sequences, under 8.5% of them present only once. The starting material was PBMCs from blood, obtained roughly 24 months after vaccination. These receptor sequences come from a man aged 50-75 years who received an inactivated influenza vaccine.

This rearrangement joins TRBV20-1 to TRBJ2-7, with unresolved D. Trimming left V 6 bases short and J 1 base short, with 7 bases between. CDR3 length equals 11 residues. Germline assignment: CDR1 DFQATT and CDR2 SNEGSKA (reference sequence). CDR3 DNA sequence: TGCAGTGCGCAGATATCCTACGAGCAGTACTTC. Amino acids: CSAQISYEQYF.

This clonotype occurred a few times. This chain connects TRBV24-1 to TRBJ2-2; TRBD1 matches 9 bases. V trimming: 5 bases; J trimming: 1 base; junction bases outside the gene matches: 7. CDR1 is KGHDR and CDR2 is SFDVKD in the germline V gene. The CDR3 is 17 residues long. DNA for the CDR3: TGTGCCACCAGTGTCCCGCGGGGACAGGGGAACACCGGGGAGCTGTTTTTT. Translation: CATSVPRGQGNTGELFF.

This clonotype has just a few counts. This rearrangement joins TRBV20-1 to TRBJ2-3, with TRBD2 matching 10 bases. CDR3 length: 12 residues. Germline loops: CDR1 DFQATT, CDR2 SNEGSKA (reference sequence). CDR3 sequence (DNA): TGCAGCGGACTAGCGGACACAGATACGCAGTATTTT. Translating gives CSGLADTDTQYF.

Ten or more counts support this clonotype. The CDR3 region has the DNA TGCAGCGTTGCTGTTCTCTATGGCTACACCTTC. This encodes CSVAVLYGYTF. The chain combines TRBV29-1 with TRBJ1-2; D is ambiguous. CDR1 and CDR2 (germline): SQVTM, ANQGSEA. V was pared by 4 bases and J by 4 bases, with 7 bases between. This CDR3 contains 11 residues. The variable domain in full, with the rest retrieved from reference TRBV29-1 and TRBJ1-2, is SAVISQKPSRDICQRGTSLTIQCQVDSQVTMMFWYRQQPGQSLTLIATANQGSEATYESGFVIDKFPISRPNLTFSTLTVSNMSPEDSSIYLCSVAVLYGYTFGSGTRLTVV.

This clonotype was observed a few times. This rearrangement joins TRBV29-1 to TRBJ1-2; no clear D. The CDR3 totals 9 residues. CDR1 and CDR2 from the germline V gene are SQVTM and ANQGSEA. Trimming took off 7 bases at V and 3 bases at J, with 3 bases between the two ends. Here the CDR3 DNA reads TGCAGCGGGGACTATGGCTACACCTTC. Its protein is CSGDYGYTF.

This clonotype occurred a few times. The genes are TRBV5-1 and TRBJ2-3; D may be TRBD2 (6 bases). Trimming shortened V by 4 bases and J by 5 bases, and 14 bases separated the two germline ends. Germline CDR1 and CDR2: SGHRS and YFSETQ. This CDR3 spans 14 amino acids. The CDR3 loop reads CASSRERGGDTQYF. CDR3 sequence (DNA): TGCGCCAGCAGCCGGGAGAGGGGTGGAGATACGCAGTATTTT.

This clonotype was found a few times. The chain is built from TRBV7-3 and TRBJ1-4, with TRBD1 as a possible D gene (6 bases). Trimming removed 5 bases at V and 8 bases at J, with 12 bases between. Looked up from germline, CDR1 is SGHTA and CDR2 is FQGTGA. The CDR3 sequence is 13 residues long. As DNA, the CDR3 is TGTGCCAGCAGCCGGGGGCAGGGGGAAAAACTGTTTTTT. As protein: CASSRGQGEKLFF.

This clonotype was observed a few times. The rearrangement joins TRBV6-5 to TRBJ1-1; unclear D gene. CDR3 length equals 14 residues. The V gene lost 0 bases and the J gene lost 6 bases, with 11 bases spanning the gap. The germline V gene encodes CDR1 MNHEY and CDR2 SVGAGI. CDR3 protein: CASSYSNLWPEAFF. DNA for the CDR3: TGTGCCAGCAGTTACTCGAATTTATGGCCTGAAGCTTTCTTT.

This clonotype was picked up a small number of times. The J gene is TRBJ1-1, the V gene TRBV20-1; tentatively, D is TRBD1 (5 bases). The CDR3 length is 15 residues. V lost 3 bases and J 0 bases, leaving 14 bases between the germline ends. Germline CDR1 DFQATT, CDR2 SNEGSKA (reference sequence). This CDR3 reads CSARGTVIMNTEAFF. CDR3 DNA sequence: TGCAGTGCTAGGGGGACCGTAATCATGAACACTGAAGCTTTCTTT.

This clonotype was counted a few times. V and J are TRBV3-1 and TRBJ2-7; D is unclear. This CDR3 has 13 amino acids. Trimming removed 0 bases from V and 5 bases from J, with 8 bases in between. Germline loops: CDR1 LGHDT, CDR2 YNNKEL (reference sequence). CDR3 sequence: CASSQDRQNEQYF. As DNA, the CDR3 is TGTGCCAGCAGCCAAGATCGTCAGAACGAGCAGTACTTC.

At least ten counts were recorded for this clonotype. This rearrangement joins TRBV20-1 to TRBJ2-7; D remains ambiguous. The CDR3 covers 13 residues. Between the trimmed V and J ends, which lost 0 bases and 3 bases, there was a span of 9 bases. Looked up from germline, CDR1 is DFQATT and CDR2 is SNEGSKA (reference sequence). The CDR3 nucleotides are TGCAGTGCTAGAGAGCTGGGGATCTACGAGCAGTACTTC. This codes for CSARELGIYEQYF.

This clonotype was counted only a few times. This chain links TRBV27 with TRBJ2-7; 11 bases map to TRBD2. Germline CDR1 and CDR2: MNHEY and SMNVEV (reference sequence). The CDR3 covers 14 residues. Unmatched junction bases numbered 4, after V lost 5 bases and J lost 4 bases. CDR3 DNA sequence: TGTGCCAGCAGTCCAAGACTAGCGGGGTACGAGCAGTACTTC. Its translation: CASSPRLAGYEQYF.

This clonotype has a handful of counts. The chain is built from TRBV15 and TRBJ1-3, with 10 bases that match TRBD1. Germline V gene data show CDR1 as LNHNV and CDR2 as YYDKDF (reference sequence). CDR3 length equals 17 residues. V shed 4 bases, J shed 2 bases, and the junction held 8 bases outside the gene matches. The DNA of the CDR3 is TGTGCCACCAGCAAAGGGACAGGGGTGAGCCCTGGAAACACCATATATTTT. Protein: CATSKGTGVSPGNTIYF.

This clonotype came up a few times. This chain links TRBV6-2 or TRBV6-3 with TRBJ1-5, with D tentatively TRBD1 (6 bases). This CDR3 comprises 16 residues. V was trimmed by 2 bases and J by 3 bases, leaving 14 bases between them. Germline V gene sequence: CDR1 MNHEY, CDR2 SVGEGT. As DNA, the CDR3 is TGTGCCAGCAGTTACGCTGGACAGTACTACAATCAGCCCCAGCATTTT. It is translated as CASSYAGQYYNQPQHF.

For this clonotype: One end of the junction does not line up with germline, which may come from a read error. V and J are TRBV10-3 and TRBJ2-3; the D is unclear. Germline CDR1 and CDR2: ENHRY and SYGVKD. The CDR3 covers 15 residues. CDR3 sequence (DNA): TGTGCCATCAGTGAAATGGTTCGATTCACAGATGCGCAGTATTTT. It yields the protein CAISEMVRFTDAQYF.

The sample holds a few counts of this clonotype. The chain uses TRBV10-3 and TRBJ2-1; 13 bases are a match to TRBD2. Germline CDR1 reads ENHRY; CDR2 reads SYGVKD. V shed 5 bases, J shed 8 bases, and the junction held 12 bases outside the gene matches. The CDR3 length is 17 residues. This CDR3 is CAISRTSGGPGGDEQFF. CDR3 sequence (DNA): TGTGCCATCAGTAGGACTAGCGGGGGCCCAGGCGGCGATGAGCAGTTCTTC.

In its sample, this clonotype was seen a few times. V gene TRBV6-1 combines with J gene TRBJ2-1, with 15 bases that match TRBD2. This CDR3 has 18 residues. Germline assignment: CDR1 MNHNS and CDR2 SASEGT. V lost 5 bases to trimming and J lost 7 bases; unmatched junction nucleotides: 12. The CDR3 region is CASSTGGLAGGGANEQFF. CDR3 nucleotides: TGTGCCAGCAGTACCGGCGGACTAGCGGGAGGGGGAGCGAATGAGCAGTTCTTC.

The DNA of the CDR3 is TGCGCCAGCAGCTTAAATCAGGGAGAGAGGAAGACCCAGTACTTC. Protein product: CASSLNQGERKTQYF. The V gene is TRBV5-1, the J gene TRBJ2-5; D possibly uses TRBD1 or TRBD2 (5 bases each). The CDR3 length is 15 residues. V shed 2 bases and J shed 6 bases, with 17 bases lying between them. The germline gives CDR1 SGHRS, CDR2 YFSETQ.

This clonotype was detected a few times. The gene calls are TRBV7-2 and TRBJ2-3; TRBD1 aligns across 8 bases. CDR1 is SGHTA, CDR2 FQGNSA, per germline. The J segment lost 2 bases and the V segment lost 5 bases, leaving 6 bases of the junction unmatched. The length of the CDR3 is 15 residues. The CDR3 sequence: CASSLGQGFTDTQYF. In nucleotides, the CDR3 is TGTGCCAGCAGCCTAGGACAGGGCTTCACAGATACGCAGTATTTT.

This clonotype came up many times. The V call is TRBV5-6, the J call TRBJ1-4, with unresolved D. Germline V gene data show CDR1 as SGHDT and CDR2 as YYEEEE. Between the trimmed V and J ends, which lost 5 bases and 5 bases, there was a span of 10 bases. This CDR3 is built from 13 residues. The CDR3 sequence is CASSLGLNEKLFF. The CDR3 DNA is TGTGCCAGCAGTTTAGGCCTGAATGAAAAACTGTTTTTT. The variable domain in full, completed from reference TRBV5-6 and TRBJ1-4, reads DAGVTQSPTHLIKTRGQQVTLRCSPKSGHDTVSWYQQALGQGPQFIFQYYEEEERQRGNFPDRFSGHQFPNYSSELNVNALLLGDSALYLCASSLGLNEKLFFGSGTQLSVL.

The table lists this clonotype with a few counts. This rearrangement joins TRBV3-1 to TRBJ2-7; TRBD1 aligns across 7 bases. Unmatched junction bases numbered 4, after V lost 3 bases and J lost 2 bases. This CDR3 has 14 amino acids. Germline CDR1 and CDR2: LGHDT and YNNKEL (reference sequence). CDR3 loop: CASSQTGTAYEQYF. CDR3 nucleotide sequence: TGTGCCAGCAGCCAGACCGGGACAGCCTACGAGCAGTACTTC.

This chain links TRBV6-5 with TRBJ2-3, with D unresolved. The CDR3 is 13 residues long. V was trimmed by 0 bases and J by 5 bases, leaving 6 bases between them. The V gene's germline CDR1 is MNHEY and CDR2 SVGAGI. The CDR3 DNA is TGTGCCAGCAGTTACTCTTGGGGAGATACGCAGTATTTT. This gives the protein CASSYSWGDTQYF.

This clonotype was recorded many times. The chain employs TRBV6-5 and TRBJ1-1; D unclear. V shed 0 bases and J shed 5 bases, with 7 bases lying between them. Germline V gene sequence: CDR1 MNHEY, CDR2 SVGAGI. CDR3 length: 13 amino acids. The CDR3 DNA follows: TGTGCCAGCAGTTACTCCACGGCTACTGAAGCTTTCTTT. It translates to CASSYSTATEAFF.

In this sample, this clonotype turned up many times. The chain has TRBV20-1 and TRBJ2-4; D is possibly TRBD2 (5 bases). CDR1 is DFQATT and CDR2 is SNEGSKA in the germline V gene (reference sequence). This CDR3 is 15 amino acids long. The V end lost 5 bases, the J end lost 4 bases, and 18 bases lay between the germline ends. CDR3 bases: TGCAGTGCTGATGACCCGGCCGAGGGTAAAAACATTCAGTACTTC. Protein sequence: CSADDPAEGKNIQYF.

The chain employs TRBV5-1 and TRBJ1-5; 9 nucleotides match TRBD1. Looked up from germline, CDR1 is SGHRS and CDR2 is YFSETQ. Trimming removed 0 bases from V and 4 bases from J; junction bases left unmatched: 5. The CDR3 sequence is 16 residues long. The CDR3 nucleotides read TGCGCCAGCAGCTTGGATCGGACAGGGGATAATCAGCCCCAGCATTTT. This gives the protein CASSLDRTGDNQPQHF.

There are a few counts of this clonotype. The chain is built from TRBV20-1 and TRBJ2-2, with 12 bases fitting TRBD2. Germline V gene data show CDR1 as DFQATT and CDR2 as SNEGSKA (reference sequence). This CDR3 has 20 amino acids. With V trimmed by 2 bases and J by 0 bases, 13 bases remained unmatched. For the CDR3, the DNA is TGCAGTGCTAGACAAAGCCCGGGACTAGCGGGTCTCGCGAACACCGGGGAGCTGTTTTTT. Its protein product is CSARQSPGLAGLANTGELFF.

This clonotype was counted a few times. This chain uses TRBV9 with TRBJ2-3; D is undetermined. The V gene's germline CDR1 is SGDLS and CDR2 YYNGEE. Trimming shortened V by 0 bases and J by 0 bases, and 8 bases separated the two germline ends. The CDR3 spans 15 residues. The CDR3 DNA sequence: TGTGCCAGCAGCGTAGGTGTCGTCAGCACAGATACGCAGTATTTT. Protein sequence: CASSVGVVSTDTQYF.